This TCR beta chain comes out of a study of OX40 agonist ivuxolimab in advanced cancers. The CDR3 covers 17 residues. V lost 3 bases and J lost 2, with 17 bases in between. Germline CDR1 and CDR2: SGHNT and YYREEE (reference sequence). In its sample, this clone was seen once. The antigen is unknown. The study, taken as a whole, reports: The specificity for antigen of the expanded peripheral T cells was not determined. In the 0.1 to 3.0 mg/kg range, CD4+ and CD8+ blood T cells had expanded clonally by week 6. Individuals who were partial responders at 0.1-3.0 mg/kg had clonal expansion that ranked among the lowest.

Profiling relied on immunoSEQ multiplex PCR, and the TCRdb table lists in-frame clones only, not all of them. The data hold some 94,000 clones, with roughly 90% observed a single time. Autoimmune disease history or systemic immunosuppression barred patients. V and J are TRBV5-4 and TRBJ2-2; D is ambiguous. This clonotype was obtained from an adult with an advanced solid tumor such as melanoma, head and neck, liver or kidney cancer. The starting material was CD4+ or CD8+ T cells sorted from blood, obtained in a trial of the OX40 agonist ivuxolimab. This chain's CDR3 is CASSYNVGRFNTGELFF. The CDR3 nucleotides read TGTGCCAGCAGCTATAATGTAGGCCGCTTCAACACCGGGGAGCTGTTTTTT.